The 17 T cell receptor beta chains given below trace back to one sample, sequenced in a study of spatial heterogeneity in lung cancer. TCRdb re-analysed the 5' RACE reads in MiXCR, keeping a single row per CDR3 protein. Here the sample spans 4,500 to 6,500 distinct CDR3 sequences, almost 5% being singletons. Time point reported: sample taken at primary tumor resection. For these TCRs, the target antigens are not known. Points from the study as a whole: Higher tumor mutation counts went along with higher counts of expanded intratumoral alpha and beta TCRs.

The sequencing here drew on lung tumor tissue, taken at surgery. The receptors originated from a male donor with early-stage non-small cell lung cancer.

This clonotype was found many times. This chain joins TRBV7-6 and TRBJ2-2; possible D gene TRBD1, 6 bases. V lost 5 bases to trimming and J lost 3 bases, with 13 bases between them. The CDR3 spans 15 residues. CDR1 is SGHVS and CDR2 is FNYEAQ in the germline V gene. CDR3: CASSVNRQDTGELFF. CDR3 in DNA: TGTGCCAGCAGCGTAAACCGACAGGACACCGGGGAGCTGTTTTTT.

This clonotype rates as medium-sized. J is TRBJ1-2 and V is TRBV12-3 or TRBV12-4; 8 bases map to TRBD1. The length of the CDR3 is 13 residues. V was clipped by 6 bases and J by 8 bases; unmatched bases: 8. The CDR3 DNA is TGTGCCAGCAGCTTGACAGGGGCGGAAGGCTACACCTTC. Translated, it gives CASSLTGAEGYTF.

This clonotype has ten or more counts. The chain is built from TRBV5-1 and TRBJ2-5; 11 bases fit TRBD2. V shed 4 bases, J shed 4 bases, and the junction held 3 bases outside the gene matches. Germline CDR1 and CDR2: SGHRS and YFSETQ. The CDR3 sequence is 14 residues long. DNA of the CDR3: TGCGCCAGCAGCAGTACTAGCGGGGGAGAGACCCAGTACTTC. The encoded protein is CASSSTSGGETQYF.

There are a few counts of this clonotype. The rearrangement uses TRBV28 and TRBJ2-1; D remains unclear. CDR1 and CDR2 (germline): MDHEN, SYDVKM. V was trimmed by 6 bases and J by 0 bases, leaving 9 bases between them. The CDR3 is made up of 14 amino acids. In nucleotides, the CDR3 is TGTGCCAGCAGACAGAGGAGCTCCTACAATGAGCAGTTCTTC. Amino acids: CASRQRSSYNEQFF.

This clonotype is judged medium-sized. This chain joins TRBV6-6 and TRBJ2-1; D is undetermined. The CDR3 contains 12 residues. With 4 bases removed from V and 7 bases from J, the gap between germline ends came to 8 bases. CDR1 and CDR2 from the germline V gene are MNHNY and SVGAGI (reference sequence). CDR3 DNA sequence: TGTGCCAGCAGTTCTCTAGATAATGAGCAGTTCTTC. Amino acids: CASSSLDNEQFF.

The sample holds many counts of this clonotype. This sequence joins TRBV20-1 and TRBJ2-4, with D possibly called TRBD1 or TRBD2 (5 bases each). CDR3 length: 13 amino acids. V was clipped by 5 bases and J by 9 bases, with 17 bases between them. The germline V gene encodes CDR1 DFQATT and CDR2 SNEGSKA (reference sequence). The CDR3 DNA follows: TGCAGTGCTCCCATGTCGGGGCAAGGCATTCAGTACTTC. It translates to CSAPMSGQGIQYF.

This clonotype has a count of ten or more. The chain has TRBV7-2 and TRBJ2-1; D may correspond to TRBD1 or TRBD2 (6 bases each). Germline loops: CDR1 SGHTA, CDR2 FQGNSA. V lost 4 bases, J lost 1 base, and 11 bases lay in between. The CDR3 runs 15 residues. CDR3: CASSSQGTSYNEQFF. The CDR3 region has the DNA TGTGCCAGCAGCTCCCAGGGGACTTCCTACAATGAGCAGTTCTTC.

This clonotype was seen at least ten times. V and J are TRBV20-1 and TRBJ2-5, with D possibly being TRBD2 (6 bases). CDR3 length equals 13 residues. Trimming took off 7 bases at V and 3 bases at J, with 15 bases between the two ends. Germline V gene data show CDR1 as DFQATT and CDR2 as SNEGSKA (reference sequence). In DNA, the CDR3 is TGCAGTGGCGGGCCGGGACTTGAAGAGACCCAGTACTTC. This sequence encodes CSGGPGLEETQYF.

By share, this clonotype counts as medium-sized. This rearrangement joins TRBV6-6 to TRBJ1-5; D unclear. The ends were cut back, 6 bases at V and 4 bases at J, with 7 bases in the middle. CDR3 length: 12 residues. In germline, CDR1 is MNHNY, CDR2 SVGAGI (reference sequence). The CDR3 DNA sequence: TGTGCCAGCAGCCCGTGGAATCAGCCCCAGCATTTT. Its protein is CASSPWNQPQHF.

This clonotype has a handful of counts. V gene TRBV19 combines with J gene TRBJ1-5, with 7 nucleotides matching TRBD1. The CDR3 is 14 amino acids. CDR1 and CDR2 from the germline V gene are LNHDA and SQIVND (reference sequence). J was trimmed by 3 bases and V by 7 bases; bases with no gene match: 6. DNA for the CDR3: TGTGCCAGTACCCCGGACAGGTACAATCAGCCCCAGCATTTT. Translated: CASTPDRYNQPQHF.

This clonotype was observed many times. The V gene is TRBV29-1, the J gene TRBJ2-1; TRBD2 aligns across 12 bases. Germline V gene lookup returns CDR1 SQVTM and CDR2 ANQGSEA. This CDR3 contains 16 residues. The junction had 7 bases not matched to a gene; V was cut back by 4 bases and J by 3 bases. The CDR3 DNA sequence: TGCAGCGTTGGAGGGCTAGCGGGGGGGATCTACAATGAGCAGTTCTTC. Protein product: CSVGGLAGGIYNEQFF.

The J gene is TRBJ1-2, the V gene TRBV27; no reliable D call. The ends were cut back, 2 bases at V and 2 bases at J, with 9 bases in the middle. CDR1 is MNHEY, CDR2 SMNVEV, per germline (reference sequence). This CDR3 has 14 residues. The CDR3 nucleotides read TGTGCCAGCAGTTTACGTGGAGCAAACTATGGCTACACCTTC. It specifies CASSLRGANYGYTF.

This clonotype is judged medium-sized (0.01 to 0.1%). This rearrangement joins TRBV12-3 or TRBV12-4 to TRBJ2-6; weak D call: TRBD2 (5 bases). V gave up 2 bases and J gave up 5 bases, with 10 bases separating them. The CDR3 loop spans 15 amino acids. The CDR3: CASSLRGLRANVLTF. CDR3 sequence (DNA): TGTGCCAGCAGTTTACGGGGTTTGAGGGCCAACGTCCTGACTTTC.

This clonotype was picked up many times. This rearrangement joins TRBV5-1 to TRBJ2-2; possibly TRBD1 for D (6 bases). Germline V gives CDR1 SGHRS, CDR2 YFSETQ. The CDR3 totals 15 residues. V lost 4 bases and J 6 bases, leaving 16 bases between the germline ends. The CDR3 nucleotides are TGCGCCAGCAGCCAGAGACAGGAGTTGGCCGGGGAGCTGTTTTTT. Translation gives CASSQRQELAGELFF.

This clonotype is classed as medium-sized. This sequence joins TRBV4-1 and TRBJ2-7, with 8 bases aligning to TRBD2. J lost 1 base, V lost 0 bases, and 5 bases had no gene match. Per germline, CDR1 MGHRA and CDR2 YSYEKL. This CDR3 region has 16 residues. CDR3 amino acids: CASSQDRGGRSYEQYF. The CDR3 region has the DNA TGCGCCAGCAGCCAAGATCGGGGGGGCAGGTCCTACGAGCAGTACTTC.

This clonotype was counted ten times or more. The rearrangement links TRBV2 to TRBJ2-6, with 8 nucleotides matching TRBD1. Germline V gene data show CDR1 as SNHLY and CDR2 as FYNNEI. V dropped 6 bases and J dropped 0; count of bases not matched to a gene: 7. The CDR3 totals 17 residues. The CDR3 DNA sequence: TGTGCCAGCAGGGACAGGGTCATTTTCTCTGGGGCCAACGTCCTGACTTTC. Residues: CASRDRVIFSGANVLTF.

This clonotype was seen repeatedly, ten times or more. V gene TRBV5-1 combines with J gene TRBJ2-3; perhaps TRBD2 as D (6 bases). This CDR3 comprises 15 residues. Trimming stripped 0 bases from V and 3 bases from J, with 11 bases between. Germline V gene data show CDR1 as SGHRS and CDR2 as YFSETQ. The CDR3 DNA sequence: TGCGCCAGCAGCTTGGACGCGGGAAGGACAGATACGCAGTATTTT. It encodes CASSLDAGRTDTQYF.